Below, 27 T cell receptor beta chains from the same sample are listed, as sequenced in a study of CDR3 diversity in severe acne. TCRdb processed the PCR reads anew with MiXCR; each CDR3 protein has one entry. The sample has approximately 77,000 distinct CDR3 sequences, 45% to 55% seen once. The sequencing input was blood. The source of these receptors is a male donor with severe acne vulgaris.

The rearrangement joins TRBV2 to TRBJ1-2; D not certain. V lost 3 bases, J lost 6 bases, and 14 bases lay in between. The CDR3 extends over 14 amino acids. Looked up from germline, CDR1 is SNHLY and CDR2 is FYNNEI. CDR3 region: CASSEAPVLDGYTF. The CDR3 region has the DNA TGTGCCAGCAGTGAGGCGCCAGTCCTAGATGGCTACACCTTC.

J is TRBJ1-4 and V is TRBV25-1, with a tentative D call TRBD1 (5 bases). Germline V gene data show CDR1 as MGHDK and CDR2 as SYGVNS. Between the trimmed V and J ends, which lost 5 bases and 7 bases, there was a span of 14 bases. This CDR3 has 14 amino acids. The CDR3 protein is CASSTAVGGEKLFF. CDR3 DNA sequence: TGTGCCAGCAGTACGGCGGTTGGGGGTGAAAAACTGTTTTTT.

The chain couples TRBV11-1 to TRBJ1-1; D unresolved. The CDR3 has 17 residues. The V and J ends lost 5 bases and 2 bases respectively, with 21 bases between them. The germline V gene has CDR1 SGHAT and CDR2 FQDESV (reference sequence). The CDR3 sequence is CASSPTRATSLNTEAFF. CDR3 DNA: TGTGCCAGCAGCCCGACGCGGGCGACATCTCTAAACACTGAAGCTTTCTTT.

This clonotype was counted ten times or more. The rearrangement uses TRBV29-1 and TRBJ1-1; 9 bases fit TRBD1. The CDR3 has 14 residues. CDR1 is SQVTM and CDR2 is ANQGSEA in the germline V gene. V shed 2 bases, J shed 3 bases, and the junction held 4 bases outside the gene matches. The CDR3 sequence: CSVELQGADTEAFF. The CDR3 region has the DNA TGCAGCGTTGAATTACAGGGGGCGGACACTGAAGCTTTCTTT. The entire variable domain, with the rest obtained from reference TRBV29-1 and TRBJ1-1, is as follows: SAVISQKPSRDICQRGTSLTIQCQVDSQVTMMFWYRQQPGQSLTLIATANQGSEATYESGFVIDKFPISRPNLTFSTLTVSNMSPEDSSIYLCSVELQGADTEAFFGQGTRLTVV.

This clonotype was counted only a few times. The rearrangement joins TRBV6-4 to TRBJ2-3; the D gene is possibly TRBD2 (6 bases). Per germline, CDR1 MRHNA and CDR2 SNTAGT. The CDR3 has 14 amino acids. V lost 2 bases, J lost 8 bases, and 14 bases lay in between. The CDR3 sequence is CASSDGATSSTQYF. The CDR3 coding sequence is TGTGCCAGCAGTGACGGGGCCACTAGCTCTACGCAGTATTTT.

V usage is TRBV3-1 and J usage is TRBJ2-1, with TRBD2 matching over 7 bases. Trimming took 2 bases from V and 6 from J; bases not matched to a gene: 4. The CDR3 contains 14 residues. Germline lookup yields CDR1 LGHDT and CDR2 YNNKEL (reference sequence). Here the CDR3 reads CASSQLRGSNEQFF. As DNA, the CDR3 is TGTGCCAGCAGCCAACTGCGGGGGAGCAATGAGCAGTTCTTC.

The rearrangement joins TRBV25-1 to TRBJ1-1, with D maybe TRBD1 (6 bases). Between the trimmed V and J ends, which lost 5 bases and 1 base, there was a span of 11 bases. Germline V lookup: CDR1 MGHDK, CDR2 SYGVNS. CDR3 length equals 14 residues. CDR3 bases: TGTGCCAGCAGTTACTCAGGGGCGAACACTGAAGCTTTCTTT. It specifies CASSYSGANTEAFF.

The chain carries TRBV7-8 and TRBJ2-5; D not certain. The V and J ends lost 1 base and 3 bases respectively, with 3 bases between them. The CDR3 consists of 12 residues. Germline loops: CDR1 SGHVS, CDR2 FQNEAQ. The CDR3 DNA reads TGTGCCAGCAGCTTAGGAGAAGAGACCCAGTACTTC. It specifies CASSLGEETQYF.

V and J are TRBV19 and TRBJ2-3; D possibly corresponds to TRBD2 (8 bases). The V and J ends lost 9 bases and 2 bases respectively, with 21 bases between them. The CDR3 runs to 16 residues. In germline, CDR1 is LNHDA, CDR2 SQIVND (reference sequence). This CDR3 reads CASGGVRDSFTDTQYF. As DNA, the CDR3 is TGTGCCAGCGGGGGGGTAAGGGACAGTTTCACAGATACGCAGTATTTT.

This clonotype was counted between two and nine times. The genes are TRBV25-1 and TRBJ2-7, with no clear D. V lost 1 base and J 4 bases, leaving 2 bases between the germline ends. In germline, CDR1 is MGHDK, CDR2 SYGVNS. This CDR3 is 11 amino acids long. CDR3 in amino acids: CASSESYEQYF. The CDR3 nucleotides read TGTGCCAGCAGTGAATCGTACGAGCAGTACTTC.

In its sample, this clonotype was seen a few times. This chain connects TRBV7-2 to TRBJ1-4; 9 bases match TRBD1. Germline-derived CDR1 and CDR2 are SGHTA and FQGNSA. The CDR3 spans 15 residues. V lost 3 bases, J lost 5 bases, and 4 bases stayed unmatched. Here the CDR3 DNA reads TGTGCCAGCAGCTTTGGGACAGGGCGGAATGAAAAACTGTTTTTT. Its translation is CASSFGTGRNEKLFF.

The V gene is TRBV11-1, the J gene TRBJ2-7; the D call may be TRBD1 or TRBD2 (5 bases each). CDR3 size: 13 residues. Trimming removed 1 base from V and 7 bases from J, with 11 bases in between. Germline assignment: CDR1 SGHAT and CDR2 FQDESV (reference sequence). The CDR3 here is CASSLGDLQEQYF. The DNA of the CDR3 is TGTGCCAGCAGCTTAGGGGACCTACAGGAGCAGTACTTC.

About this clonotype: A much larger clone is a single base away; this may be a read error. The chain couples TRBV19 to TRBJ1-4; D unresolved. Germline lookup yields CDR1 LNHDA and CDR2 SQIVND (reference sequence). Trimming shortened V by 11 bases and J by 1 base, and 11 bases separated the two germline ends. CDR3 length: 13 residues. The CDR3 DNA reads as TGTGCCGGTAAGGGCAGAACTAATGAAAAACTGTTTTTT. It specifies CAGKGRTNEKLFF.

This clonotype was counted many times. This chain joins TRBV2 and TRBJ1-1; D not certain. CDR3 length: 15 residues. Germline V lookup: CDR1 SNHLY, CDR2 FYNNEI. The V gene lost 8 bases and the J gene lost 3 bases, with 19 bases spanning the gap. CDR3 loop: CASGEAASKYTEAFF. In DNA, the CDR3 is TGTGCCAGCGGGGAGGCCGCATCTAAATACACTGAAGCTTTCTTT.

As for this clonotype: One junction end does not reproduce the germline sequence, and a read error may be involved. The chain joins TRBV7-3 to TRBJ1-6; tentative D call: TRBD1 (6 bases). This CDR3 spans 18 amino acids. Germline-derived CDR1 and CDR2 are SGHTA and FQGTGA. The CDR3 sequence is CASSTGPAGQRFNSLLHF. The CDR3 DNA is TGTGCCAGCAGCACAGGTCCCGCCGGACAGCGTTTTAATTCACTCCTCCACTTT.

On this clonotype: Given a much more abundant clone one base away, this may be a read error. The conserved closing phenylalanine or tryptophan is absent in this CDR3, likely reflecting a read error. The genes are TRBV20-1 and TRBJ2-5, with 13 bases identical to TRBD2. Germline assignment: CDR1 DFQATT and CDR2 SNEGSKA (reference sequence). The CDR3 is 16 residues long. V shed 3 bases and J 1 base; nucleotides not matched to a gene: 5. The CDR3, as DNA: TGCAGTGCTAGCGGGGGACTAGCGGGGCTCCAAGAGACCCAGTACTAC. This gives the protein CSASGGLAGLQETQYY.

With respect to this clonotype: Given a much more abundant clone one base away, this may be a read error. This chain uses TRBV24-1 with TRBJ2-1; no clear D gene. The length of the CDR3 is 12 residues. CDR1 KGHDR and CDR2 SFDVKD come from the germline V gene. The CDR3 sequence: CATSDPHNERFF. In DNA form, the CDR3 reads TGTGCCACCAGTGATCCCCACAATGAGCGGTTCTTC.

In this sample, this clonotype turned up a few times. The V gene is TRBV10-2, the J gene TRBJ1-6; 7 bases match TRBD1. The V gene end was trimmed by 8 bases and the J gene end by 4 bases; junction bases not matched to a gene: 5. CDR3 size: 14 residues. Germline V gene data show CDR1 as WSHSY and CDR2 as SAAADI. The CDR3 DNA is TGCGCCAGCGGTCAGACAGGGTATAATTCACCCCTCCACTTT. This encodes CASGQTGYNSPLHF.

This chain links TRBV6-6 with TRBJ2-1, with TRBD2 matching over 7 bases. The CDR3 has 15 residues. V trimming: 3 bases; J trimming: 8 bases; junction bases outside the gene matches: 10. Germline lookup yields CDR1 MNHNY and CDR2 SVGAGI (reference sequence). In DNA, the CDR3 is TGTGCCAGCAGTTATGCCCCTAGGGCGGGAGATGAGCAGTTCTTC. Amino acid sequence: CASSYAPRAGDEQFF.

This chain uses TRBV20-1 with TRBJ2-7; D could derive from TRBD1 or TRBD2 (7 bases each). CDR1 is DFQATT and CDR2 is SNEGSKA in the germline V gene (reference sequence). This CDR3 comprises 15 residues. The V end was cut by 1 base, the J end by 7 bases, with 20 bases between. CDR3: CSARGTRGLGGEQYF. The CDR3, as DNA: TGCAGTGCTAGAGGGACTAGGGGGCTGGGGGGGGAGCAGTACTTC.

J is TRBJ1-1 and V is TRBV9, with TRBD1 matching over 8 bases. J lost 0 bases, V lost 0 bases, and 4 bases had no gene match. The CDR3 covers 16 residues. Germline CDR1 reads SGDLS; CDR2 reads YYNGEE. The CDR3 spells CASSVGGTGMNTEAFF. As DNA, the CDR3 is TGTGCCAGCAGCGTAGGTGGGACAGGAATGAACACTGAAGCTTTCTTT.

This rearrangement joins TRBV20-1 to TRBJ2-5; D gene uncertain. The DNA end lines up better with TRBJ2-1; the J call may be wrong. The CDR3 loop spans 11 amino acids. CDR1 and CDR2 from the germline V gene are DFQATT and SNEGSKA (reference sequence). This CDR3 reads CSARGNNEQFF. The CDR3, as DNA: TGCAGTGCTAGGGGAAACAATGAGCAGTTCTTC.

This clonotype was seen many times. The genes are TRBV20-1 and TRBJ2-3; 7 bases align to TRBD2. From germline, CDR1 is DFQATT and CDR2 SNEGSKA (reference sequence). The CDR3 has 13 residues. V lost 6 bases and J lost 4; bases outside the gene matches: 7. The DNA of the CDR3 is TGCAGTGCCCCGACTAGCAGTGCAGATACGCAGTATTTT. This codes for CSAPTSSADTQYF.

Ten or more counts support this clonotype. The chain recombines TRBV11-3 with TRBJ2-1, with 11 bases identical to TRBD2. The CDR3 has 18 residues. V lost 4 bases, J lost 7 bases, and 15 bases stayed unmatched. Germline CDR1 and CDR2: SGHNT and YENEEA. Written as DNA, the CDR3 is TGTGCCAGCAGCTCGGGGCGGGCTAGCGGGAGGATAAGAAATGAGCAGTTCTTC. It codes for CASSSGRASGRIRNEQFF.

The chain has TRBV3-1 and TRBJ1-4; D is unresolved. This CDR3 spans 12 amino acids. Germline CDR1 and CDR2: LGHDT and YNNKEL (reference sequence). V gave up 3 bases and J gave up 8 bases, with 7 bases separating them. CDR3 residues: CASSHKGEKLFF. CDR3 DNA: TGTGCCAGCAGCCATAAGGGCGAAAAACTGTTTTTT.

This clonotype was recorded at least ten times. DNA for the CDR3: TGCAGTGCTAGGGCAGGGGAGGGCAATCAGCCCCAGCATTTT. It yields the protein CSARAGEGNQPQHF. V and J are TRBV20-1 and TRBJ1-5, with D possibly TRBD1 on 6 matching bases. CDR1 DFQATT and CDR2 SNEGSKA come from the germline V gene (reference sequence). The V and J ends lost 3 bases and 2 bases respectively, with 11 bases between them. The CDR3 consists of 14 residues.

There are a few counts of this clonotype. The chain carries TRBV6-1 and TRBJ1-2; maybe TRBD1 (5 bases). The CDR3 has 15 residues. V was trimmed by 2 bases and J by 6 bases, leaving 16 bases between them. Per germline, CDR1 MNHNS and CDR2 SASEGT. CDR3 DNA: TGTGCCAGCAGTGAAAGTCGGGGCGGCAGAGATGGCTACACCTTC. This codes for CASSESRGGRDGYTF.